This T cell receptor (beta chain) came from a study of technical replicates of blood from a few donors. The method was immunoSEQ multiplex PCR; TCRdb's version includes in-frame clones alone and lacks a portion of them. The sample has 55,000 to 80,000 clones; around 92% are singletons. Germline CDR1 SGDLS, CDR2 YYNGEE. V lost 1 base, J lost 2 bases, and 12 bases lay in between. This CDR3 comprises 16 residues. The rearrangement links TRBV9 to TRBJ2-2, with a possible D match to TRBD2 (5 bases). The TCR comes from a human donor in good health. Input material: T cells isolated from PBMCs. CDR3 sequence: CASSVKVLGNTGELFF. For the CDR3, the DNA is TGTGCCAGCAGCGTAAAGGTACTAGGTAACACCGGGGAGCTGTTTTTT.